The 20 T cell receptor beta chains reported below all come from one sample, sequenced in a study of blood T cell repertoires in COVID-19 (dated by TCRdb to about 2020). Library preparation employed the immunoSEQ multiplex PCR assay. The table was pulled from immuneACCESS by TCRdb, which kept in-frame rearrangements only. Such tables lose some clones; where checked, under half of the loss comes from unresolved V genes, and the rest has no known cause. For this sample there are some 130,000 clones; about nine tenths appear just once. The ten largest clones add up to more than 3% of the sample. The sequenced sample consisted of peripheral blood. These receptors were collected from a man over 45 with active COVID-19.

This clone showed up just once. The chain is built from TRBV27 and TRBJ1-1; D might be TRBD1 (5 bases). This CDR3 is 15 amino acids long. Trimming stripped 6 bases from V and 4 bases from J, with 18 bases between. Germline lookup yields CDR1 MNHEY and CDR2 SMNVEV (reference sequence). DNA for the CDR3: TGTGCCAGCAGGGGGCGTCGCGACACCCCCACTGAAGCTTTCTTT. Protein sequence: CASRGRRDTPTEAFF.

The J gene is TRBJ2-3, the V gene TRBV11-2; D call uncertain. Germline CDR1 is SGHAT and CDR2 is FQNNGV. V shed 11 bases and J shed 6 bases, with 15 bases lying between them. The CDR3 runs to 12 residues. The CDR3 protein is CASSSNRDTQYF. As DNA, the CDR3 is TGTGCCTCGTCATCCAATCGGGATACGCAGTATTTT. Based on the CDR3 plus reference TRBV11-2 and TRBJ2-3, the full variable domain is EAGVAQSPRYKIIEKRQSVAFWCNPISGHATLYWYQQILGQGPKLLIQFQNNGVVDDSQLPKDRFSAERLKGVDSTLKIQPAKLEDSAVYLCASSSNRDTQYFGPGTRLTVL.

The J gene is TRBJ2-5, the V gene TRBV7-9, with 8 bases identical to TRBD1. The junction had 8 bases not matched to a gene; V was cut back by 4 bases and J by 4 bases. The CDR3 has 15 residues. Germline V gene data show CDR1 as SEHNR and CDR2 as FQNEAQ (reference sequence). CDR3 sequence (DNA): TGTGCCAGCAGCTCCGGACAGGGTGGCCCAGAGACCCAGTACTTC. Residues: CASSSGQGGPETQYF. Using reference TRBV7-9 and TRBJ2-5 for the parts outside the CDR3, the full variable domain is DTGVSQNPRHKITKRGQNVTFRCDPISEHNRLYWYRQTLGQGPEFLTYFQNEAQLEKSRLLSDRFSAERPKGSFSTLEIQRTEQGDSAMYLCASSSGQGGPETQYFGPGTRLLVL.

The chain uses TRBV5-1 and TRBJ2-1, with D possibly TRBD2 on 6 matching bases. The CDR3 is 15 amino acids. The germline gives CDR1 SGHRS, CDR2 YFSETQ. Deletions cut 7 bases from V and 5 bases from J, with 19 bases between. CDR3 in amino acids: CASGPLGSLDNEQFF. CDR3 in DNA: TGCGCCAGCGGCCCACTCGGGAGCCTGGACAATGAGCAGTTCTTC.

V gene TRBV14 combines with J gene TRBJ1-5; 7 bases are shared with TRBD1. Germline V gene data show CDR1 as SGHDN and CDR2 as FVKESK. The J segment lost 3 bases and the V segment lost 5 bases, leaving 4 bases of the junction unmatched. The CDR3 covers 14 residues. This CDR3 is CASSGTATNQPQHF. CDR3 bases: TGTGCCAGCAGCGGGACAGCCACCAATCAGCCCCAGCATTTT. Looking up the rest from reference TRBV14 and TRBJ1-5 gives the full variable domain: EAGVTQFPSHSVIEKGQTVTLRCDPISGHDNLYWYRRVMGKEIKFLLHFVKESKQDESGMPNNRFLAERTGGTYSTLKVQPAELEDSGVYFCASSGTATNQPQHFGDGTRLSIL.

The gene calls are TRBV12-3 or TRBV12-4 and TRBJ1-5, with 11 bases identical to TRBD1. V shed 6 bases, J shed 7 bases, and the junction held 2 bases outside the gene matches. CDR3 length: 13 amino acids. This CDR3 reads CASSGTGGQPQHF. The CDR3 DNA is TGTGCCAGCAGCGGGACAGGGGGACAGCCCCAGCATTTT.

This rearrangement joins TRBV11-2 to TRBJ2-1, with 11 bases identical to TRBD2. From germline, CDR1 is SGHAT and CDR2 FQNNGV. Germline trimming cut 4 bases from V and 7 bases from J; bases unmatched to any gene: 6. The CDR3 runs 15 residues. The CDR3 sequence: CASSWTSGPSNEQFF. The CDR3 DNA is TGTGCCAGCAGCTGGACTAGCGGGCCATCAAATGAGCAGTTCTTC. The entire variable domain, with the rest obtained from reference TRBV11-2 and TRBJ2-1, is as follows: EAGVAQSPRYKIIEKRQSVAFWCNPISGHATLYWYQQILGQGPKLLIQFQNNGVVDDSQLPKDRFSAERLKGVDSTLKIQPAKLEDSAVYLCASSWTSGPSNEQFFGPGTRLTVL.

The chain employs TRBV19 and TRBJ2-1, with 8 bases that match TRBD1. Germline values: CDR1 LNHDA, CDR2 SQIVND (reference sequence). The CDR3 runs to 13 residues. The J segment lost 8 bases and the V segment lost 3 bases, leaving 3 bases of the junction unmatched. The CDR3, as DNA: TGTGCCAGTAGTATCGCGGACAGGGATGAGCAGTTCTTC. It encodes CASSIADRDEQFF. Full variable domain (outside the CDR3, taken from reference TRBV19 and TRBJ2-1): DGGITQSPKYLFRKEGQNVTLSCEQNLNHDAMYWYRQDPGQGLRLIYYSQIVNDFQKGDIAEGYSVSREKKESFPLTVTSAQKNPTAFYLCASSIADRDEQFFGPGTRLTVL.

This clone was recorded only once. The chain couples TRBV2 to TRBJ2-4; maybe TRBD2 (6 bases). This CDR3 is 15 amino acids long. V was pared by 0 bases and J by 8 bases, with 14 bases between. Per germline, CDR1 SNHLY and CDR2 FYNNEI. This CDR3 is CASSEAMARRDIQYF. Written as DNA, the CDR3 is TGTGCCAGCAGTGAAGCGATGGCACGGAGGGACATTCAGTACTTC.

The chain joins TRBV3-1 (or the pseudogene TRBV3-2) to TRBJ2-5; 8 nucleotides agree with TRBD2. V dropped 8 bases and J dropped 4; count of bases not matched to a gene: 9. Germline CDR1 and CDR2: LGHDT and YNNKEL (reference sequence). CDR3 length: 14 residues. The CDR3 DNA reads TGTGCCAGCGGTGGACTAGCCGGGGGAGAGACCCAGTACTTC. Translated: CASGGLAGGETQYF.

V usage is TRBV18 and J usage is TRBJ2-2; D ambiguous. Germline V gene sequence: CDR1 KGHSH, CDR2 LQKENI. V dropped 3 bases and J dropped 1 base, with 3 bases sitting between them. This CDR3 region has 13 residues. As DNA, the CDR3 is TGTGCCAGCTCACCTATGAACACCGGGGAGCTGTTTTTT. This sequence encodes CASSPMNTGELFF. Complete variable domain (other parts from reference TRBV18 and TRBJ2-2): NAGVMQNPRHLVRRRGQEARLRCSPMKGHSHVYWYRQLPEEGLKFMVYLQKENIIDESGMPKERFSAEFPKEGPSILRIQQVVRGDSAAYFCASSPMNTGELFFGEGSRLTVL.

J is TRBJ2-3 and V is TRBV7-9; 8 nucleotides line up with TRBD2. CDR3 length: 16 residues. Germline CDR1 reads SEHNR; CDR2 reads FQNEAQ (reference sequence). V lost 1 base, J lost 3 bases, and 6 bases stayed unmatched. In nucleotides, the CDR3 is TGTGCCAGCAGCTTAGGGAGCGGGAGCGCGACAGATACGCAGTATTTT. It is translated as CASSLGSGSATDTQYF. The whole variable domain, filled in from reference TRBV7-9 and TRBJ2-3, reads DTGVSQNPRHKITKRGQNVTFRCDPISEHNRLYWYRQTLGQGPEFLTYFQNEAQLEKSRLLSDRFSAERPKGSFSTLEIQRTEQGDSAMYLCASSLGSGSATDTQYFGPGTRLTVL.

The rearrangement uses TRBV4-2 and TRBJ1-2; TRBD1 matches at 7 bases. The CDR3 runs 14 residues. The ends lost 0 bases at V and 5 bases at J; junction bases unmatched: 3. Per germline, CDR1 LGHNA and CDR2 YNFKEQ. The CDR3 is CASSQETGAYGYTF. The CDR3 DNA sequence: TGTGCCAGCAGCCAAGAAACAGGGGCATATGGCTACACCTTC.

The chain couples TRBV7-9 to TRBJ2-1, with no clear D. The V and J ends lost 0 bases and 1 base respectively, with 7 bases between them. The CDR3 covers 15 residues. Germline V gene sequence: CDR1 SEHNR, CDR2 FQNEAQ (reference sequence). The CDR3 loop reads CASSLADSSYNEQFF. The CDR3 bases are TGTGCCAGCAGCTTAGCTGACTCTTCCTACAATGAGCAGTTCTTC.

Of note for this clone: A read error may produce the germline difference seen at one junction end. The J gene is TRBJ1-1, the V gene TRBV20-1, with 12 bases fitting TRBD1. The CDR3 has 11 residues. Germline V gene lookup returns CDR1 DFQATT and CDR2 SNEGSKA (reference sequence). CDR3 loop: CSARGDRGHKF. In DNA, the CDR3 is TGCAGTGCTAGAGGGGACAGGGGGCACAAATTT.

The CDR3 DNA reads as TGTGCCAGCCGACTTAAGCTGAGGGCGGGGTATGGCTACACCTTC. Encoded protein: CASRLKLRAGYGYTF. This sequence joins TRBV5-6 and TRBJ1-2; D ambiguous. The CDR3 runs to 15 residues. Germline CDR1 SGHDT, CDR2 YYEEEE. V lost 7 bases, J lost 5 bases, and 21 bases lay in between. The whole variable domain, remainder taken from reference TRBV5-6 and TRBJ1-2, is DAGVTQSPTHLIKTRGQQVTLRCSPKSGHDTVSWYQQALGQGPQFIFQYYEEEERQRGNFPDRFSGHQFPNYSSELNVNALLLGDSALYLCASRLKLRAGYGYTFGSGTRLTVV.

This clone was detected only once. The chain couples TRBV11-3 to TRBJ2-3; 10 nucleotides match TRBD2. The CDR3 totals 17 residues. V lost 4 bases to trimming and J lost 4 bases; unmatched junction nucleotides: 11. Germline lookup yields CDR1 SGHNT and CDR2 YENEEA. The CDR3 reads CASSSALLAGSADTQYF. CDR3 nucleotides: TGTGCCAGCAGCTCCGCCTTACTAGCGGGAAGCGCAGATACGCAGTATTTT.

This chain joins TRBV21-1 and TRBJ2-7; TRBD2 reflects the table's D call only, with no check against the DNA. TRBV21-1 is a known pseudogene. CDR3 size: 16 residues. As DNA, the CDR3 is TGTGCCAGTCATAGCGGGCCACTCCGCCGCTCCTACGAGCAGTACGTC. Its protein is CASHSGPLRRSYEQYV.

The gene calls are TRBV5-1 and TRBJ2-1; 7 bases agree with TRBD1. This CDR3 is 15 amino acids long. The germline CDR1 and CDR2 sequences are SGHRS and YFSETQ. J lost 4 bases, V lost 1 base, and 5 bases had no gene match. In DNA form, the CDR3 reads TGCGCCAGCAGCTTGTCCGGGACAGAGTACAATGAGCAGTTCTTC. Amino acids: CASSLSGTEYNEQFF.

The CDR3 sequence: CAWSSGTASGLKTQYF. The CDR3 region has the DNA TGTGCCTGGAGTTCTGGAACGGCTAGCGGGCTGAAGACCCAGTACTTC. The chain couples TRBV30 to TRBJ2-5, with 8 bases aligning to TRBD2. Germline-derived CDR1 and CDR2 are GTSNPN and SVGIG (reference sequence). The CDR3 length is 16 residues. The ends lost 2 bases at V and 6 bases at J; junction bases unmatched: 14.